This T cell receptor beta chain was captured by sequencing in a study of blood T cell repertoires in COVID-19 (TCRdb year 2020). About the investigation overall: The collaborator samples originated in the United States, Italy and Spain and spanned the acute and convalescent phases of COVID-19. Subjects who had been exposed to COVID-19, were actively infected with it, or had recovered from it provided the deeply sampled blood TCRbeta repertoires that made up the dataset. The repertoires were released in a freely available public database meant as a resource for research on the immune response to SARS-CoV-2. The sample metadata nearly always contained a de-identified subject ID, COVID-19 status, age in years and sex. Where HLA class I and class II types were available, the types were taken from metadata supplied by the sample provider, not from assay-based typing. Samples came from the ongoing ImmuneRACE study (first 160 participants) plus 1,254 subjects from 6 global collaborators. The prospective study material was composed of cDNA or gDNA derived from T cells, B-cell-depleted T cells, or PBMCs.

The immunoSEQ Assay, a bias-controlled multiplex PCR, was used to amplify TCRbeta CDR3 regions from genomic DNA. The published analysis was carried out like this. The number of nucleated cells in each sample was estimated by amplification of reference gene primers within the assay. To quantify the absolute abundance of each unique TCRbeta CDR3 rearrangement, sequence reads were collapsed and filtered. For each sample, productive Simpson clonality was calculated as the square root of Simpson's diversity index over productive rearrangements. This immuneACCESS table, as held by TCRdb, lists in-frame sequences with V and J called but not all clones. Of the missing ones, under half trace to an unresolved V gene in checked studies; the others have no known cause. That table furnishes V, J and clone size, whereas the DNA furnished D and trimming. The table for this sample lists 250,000 to 300,000 clones; about 87% of them were counted only once. Together, the top ten hold roughly 10% of the sample.

At one collaborating source in Seattle, patients were enrolled during active infection and were followed longitudinally through the course of disease. Collaborating institutions collected whole blood in K2EDTA tubes following their own protocols. For TCRbeta analysis, collaborators shipped samples as frozen whole blood, isolated PBMCs, or DNA extracted from either of those sample types. What the work shows at the level of the full study, not this receptor alone: How much clinical and demographic metadata was included differed by source and by participant, and the metadata was provided uncurated.

For this clone: Its antigen is still unknown. Base qualities are missing; no much larger clone stands one base away.

The germline V gene yields MDHEN for CDR1 and SYDVKM for CDR2. The CDR3 has 12 amino acids, counting the end cysteine and phenylalanine. Left in the record is the CDR3 DNA by itself, 36 bases read in frame from the first base. Trimming leaves V shorter by 7 bases and J shorter by 4 bases, with the junction holding 3 bases beyond the gene matches. The sequence joins TRBV28 to TRBJ1-2; 7 nucleotides in the junction match TRBD1. This sequence originates from a woman in her sixties or seventies with COVID-19, enrolled during active disease. The sample taken for sequencing was peripheral blood. The DNA sequence is as follows: TGTGCCAGCAACAGGGGTACCTATGGCTACACCTTC. It codes for CASNRGTYGYTF.